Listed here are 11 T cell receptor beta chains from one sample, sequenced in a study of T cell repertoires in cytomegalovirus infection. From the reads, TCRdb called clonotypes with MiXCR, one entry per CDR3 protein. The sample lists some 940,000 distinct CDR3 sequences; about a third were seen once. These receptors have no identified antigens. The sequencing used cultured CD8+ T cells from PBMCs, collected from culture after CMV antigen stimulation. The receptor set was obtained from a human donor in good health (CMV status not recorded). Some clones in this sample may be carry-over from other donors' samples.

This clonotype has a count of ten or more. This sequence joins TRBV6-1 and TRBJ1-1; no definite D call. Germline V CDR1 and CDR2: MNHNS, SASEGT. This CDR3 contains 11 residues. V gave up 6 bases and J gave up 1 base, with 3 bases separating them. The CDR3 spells CASRENTEAFF. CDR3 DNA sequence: TGTGCCAGCAGGGAGAACACTGAAGCTTTCTTT.

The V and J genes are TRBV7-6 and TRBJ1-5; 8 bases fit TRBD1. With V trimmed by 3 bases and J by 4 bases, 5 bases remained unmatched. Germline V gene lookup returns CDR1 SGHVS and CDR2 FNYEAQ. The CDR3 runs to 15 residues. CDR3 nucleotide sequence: TGTGCCAGCAGCTTGTCGCAGGGGGCTAATCAGCCCCAGCATTTT. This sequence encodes CASSLSQGANQPQHF.

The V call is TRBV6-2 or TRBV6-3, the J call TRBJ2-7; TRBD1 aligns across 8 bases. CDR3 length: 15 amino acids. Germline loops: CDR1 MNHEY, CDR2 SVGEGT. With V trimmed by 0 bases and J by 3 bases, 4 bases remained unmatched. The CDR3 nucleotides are TGTGCCAGCAGTTACTCGGGACAGGCGCTCTACGAGCAGTACGTC. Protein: CASSYSGQALYEQYV.

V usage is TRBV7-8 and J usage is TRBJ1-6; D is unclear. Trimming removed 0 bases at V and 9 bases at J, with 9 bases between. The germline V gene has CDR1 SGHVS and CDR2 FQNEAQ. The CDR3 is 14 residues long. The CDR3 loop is CASSLAEGRSPLHF. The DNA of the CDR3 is TGTGCCAGCAGCTTAGCGGAGGGCCGTTCACCCCTCCACTTT.

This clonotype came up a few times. The CDR3 loop is CAITMTGGNDEQYF. The CDR3 region has the DNA TGTGCCATCACCATGACAGGGGGCAACGACGAGCAGTACTTC. The rearrangement joins TRBV10-3 to TRBJ2-7, with 10 positions matching TRBD1. V trimming: 7 bases; J trimming: 5 bases; junction bases outside the gene matches: 8. There are 14 residues in the CDR3. CDR1 and CDR2 from the germline V gene are ENHRY and SYGVKD.

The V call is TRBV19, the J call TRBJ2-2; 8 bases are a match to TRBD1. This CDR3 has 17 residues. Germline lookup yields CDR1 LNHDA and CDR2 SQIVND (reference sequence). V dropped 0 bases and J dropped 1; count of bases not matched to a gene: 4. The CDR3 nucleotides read TGTGCCAGTAGTATAGATCCGGACAGGGAGAACACCGGGGAGCTGTTTTTT. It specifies CASSIDPDRENTGELFF.

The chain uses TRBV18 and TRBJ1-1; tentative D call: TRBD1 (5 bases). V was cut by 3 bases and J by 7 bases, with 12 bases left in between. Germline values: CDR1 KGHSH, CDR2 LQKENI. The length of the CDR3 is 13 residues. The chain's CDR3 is CASSPGSTGEAFF. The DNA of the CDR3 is TGTGCCAGCTCACCTGGGTCAACAGGTGAAGCTTTCTTT. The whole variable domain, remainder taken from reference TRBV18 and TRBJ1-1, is NAGVMQNPRHLVRRRGQEARLRCSPMKGHSHVYWYRQLPEEGLKFMVYLQKENIIDESGMPKERFSAEFPKEGPSILRIQQVVRGDSAAYFCASSPGSTGEAFFGQGTRLTVV.

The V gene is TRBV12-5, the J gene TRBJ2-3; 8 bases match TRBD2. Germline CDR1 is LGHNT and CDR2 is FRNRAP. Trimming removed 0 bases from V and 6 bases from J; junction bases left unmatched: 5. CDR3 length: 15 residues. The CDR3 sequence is CASGLVTGGEDTQYF. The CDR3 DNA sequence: TGTGCTAGTGGTTTGGTGACGGGGGGGGAGGATACGCAGTATTTT.

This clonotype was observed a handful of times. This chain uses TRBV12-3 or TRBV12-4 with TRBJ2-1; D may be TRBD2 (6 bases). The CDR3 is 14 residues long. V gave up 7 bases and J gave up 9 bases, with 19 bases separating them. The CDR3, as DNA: TGTGCCAGCACCTCCGGGACTTCGGTTCCTGAGCAGTTCTTC. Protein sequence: CASTSGTSVPEQFF.

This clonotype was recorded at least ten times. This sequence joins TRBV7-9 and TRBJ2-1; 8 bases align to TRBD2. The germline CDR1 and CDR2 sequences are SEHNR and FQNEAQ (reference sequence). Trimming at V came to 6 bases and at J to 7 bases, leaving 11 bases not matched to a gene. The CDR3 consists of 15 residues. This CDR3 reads CASRQRTGGANEQFF. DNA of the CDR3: TGTGCCAGCAGACAGAGGACCGGGGGGGCAAATGAGCAGTTCTTC.

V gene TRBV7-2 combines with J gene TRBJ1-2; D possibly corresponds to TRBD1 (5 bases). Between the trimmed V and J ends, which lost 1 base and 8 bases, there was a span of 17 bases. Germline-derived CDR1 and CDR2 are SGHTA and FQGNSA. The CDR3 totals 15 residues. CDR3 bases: TGTGCCAGCAGCTTAGGGGCCGGGACGGTCTCAGGCTACACCTTC. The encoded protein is CASSLGAGTVSGYTF.